Below, one T cell receptor beta chain is given with its context. Its specificity is unknown. This table comes from immunoSEQ multiplex PCR, and its TCRdb copy is limited to in-frame clones, with some not included. This repertoire shows 2 million to 3 million clones, under 95% found once; its top ten account for 0.36%. The record originates from a study of shared clonotypes between healthy human individuals. Whole-study context: A donor's plate count was three for CD4 naive and three for CD4 memory; CD8 naive had two and CD8 memory one. Findings of the study overall: On the whole, naive subsets had larger estimated richness than memory subsets had. Sorted-subset samples were not fully sequenced, rarefaction indicated. Roughly 5% of naive CD4 clonotypes were shared across several donors.

Sequenced material: naive CD4+ T cells from PBMCs. The subset here: CD45RA+ positively selected. This TCR came from a man younger than 30 in good health. Some clones in this sample may be carry-over from other donors' samples.

Written as DNA, the CDR3 is TGTGCCAGCAGCTTACGGACTAGCGAGTCCTACGAGCAGTACTTC. It is translated as CASSLRTSESYEQYF. V is TRBV7-2 and J is TRBJ2-7; 9 bases map to TRBD2. Germline CDR1 reads SGHTA; CDR2 reads FQGNSA. The J segment lost 1 base and the V segment lost 2 bases, leaving 3 bases of the junction unmatched. The CDR3 consists of 15 residues.